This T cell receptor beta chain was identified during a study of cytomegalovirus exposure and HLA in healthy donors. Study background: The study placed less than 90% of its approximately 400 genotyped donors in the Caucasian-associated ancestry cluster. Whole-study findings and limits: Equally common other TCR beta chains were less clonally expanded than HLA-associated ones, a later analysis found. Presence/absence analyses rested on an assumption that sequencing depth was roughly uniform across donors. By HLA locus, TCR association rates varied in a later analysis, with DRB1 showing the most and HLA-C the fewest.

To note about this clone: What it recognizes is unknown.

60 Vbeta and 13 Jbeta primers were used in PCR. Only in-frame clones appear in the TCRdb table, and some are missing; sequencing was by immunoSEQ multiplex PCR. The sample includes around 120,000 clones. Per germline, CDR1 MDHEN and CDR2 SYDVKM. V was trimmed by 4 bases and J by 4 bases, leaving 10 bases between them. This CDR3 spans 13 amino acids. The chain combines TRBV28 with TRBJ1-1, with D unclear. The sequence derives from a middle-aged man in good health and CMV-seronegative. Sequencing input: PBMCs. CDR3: CASSSHQSTEAFF. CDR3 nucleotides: TGTGCCAGCAGTTCCCATCAGTCCACTGAAGCTTTCTTT.